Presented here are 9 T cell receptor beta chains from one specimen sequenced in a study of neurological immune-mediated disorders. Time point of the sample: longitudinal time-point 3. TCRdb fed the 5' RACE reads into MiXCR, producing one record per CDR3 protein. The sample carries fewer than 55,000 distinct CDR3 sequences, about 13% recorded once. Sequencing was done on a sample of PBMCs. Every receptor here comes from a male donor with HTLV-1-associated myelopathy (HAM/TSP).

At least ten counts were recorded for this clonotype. The CDR3, as DNA: TGCAGTGCTTCCTCCCTCGGGGGCGGCACTGAAGCTTTCTTT. It specifies CSASSLGGGTEAFF. V usage is TRBV20-1 and J usage is TRBJ1-1; weak D call: TRBD1 (6 bases). This CDR3 contains 14 residues. With 5 bases removed from V and 4 bases from J, the gap between germline ends came to 17 bases. Germline assignment: CDR1 DFQATT and CDR2 SNEGSKA (reference sequence).

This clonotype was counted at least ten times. The CDR3 loop is CASSPTGAYGYTF. The CDR3 DNA follows: TGCGCCAGCAGCCCGACAGGGGCCTATGGCTACACCTTC. The chain uses TRBV5-1 and TRBJ1-2; 8 positions match TRBD1. This CDR3 spans 13 amino acids. CDR1 and CDR2 from the germline V gene are SGHRS and YFSETQ. V was pared by 4 bases and J by 4 bases, with 3 bases of the junction left unmatched.

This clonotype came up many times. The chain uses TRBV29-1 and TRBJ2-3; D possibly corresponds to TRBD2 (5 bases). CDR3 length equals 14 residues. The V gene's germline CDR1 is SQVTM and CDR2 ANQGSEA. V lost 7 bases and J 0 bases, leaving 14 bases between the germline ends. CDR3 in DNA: TGCAGCGCTAAAAGCGGTACTAGCACAGATACGCAGTATTTT. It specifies CSAKSGTSTDTQYF.

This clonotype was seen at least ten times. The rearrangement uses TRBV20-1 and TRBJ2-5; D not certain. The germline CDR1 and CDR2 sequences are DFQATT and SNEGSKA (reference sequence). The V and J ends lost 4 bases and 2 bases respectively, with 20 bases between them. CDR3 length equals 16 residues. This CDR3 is CSAIRPTEALQETQYF. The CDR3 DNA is TGCAGTGCTATCCGTCCGACGGAAGCTTTACAAGAGACCCAGTACTTC.

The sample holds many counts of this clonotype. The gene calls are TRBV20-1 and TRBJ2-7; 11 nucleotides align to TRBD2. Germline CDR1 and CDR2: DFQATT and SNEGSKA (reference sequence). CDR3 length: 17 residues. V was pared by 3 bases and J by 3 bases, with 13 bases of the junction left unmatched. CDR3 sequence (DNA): TGCAGTGCTAGGACAGGGGCCCTAGCGGGGGGAGACTACGAGCAGTACTTC. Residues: CSARTGALAGGDYEQYF.

The CDR3 loop reads CASSQVTFGEAFF. CDR3 coding DNA: TGCGCCAGCAGCCAAGTGACTTTCGGTGAAGCTTTCTTT. The chain has TRBV4-1 and TRBJ1-1; D is ambiguous. The CDR3 totals 13 residues. Germline V gene data show CDR1 as MGHRA and CDR2 as YSYEKL. V was shortened by 1 base and J by 7 bases, with 10 bases between the two germline ends.

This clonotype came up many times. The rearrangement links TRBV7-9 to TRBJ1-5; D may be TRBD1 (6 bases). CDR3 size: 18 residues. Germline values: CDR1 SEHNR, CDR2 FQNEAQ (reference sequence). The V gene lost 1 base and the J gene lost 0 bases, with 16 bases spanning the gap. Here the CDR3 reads CASSLEVLPQGSNQPQHF. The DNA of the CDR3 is TGTGCCAGCAGCTTAGAGGTCTTACCACAGGGTAGCAATCAGCCCCAGCATTTT.

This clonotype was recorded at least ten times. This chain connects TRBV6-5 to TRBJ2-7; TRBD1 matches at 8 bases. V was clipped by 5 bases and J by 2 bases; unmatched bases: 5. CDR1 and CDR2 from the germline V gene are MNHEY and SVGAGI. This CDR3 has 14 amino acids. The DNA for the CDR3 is TGTGCCAGCAGTAGGGACAGGTTGGCCTACGAGCAGTACTTC. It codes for CASSRDRLAYEQYF.

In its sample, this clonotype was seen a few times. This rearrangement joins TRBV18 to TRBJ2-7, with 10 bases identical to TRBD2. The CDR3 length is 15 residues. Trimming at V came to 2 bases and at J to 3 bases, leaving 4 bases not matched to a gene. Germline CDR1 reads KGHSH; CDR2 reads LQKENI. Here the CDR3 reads CASSPGGLANYEQYF. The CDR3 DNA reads TGTGCCAGCTCACCAGGGGGACTAGCGAACTACGAGCAGTACTTC.